A single sample gave rise to the 32 T cell receptor beta chains below, sequenced in a study of T cell repertoires in cytomegalovirus infection. For these TCRs, the target antigens are not known. Each CDR3 protein gets one entry after TCRdb re-called the reads with MiXCR. This sample has hundreds of thousands of distinct CDR3 sequences, with around 29% found just once. This specimen consisted of cultured CD8+ T cells from PBMCs, obtained from culture after CMV antigen stimulation. The receptors derive from a human donor in good health (CMV status not recorded). Some clones in this sample may be carry-over from other donors' samples.

There are a few counts of this clonotype. The chain uses TRBV2 and TRBJ1-1, with D maybe TRBD1 (6 bases). The CDR3 spans 13 residues. The V end lost 3 bases, the J end lost 5 bases, and 10 bases lay between the germline ends. From germline, CDR1 is SNHLY and CDR2 FYNNEI. CDR3 sequence: CASSDRGATEAFF. CDR3 bases: TGTGCCAGCAGTGACAGGGGTGCGACTGAAGCTTTCTTT.

This CDR3 is CASSDSSAYYGYTF. Written as DNA, the CDR3 is TGTGCCAGCAGTGACAGCTCGGCCTACTATGGCTACACCTTC. The chain uses TRBV6-1 and TRBJ1-2; no firm D call. Germline V gene data show CDR1 as MNHNS and CDR2 as SASEGT. There are 14 residues in the CDR3. V was pared by 3 bases and J by 3 bases, with 11 bases between.

V usage is TRBV2 and J usage is TRBJ1-5; possible D gene TRBD1, 6 bases. The CDR3 spans 19 residues. V lost 2 bases and J 3 bases, leaving 23 bases between the germline ends. Germline V gene lookup returns CDR1 SNHLY and CDR2 FYNNEI. The CDR3, as DNA: TGTGCCAGCAGTGAACTGGTGCAGGGGCCGCTGAGGACCAATCAGCCCCAGCATTTT. It specifies CASSELVQGPLRTNQPQHF.

DNA for the CDR3: TGTGCCAGCAGCGGTGGGCCCTACACAGATACGCAGTATTTT. It yields the protein CASSGGPYTDTQYF. This chain connects TRBV28 to TRBJ2-3; D not certain. Looked up from germline, CDR1 is MDHEN and CDR2 is SYDVKM. Between the trimmed V and J ends, which lost 6 bases and 2 bases, there was a span of 12 bases. The CDR3 runs to 14 residues.

J is TRBJ1-5 and V is TRBV10-2, with D unresolved. The CDR3 covers 14 residues. V gave up 0 bases and J gave up 4 bases, with 7 bases separating them. The germline gives CDR1 WSHSY, CDR2 SAAADI. The DNA for the CDR3 is TGCGCCAGCAGTGAGTCGCGGGAGAATCAGCCCCAGCATTTT. Its protein is CASSESRENQPQHF.

This clonotype has ten or more counts. V and J are TRBV27 and TRBJ2-2, with D unclear. V lost 6 bases and J 1 base, leaving 6 bases between the germline ends. The germline V gene encodes CDR1 MNHEY and CDR2 SMNVEV (reference sequence). There are 13 residues in the CDR3. The CDR3 DNA reads as TGTGCCAGCAGCTTCCTGAACACCGGGGAGCTGTTTTTT. This codes for CASSFLNTGELFF.

This clonotype was seen ten or more times. The chain has TRBV7-3 and TRBJ2-5; D perhaps matches TRBD2 (7 bases). This CDR3 has 15 residues. Deletions cut 2 bases from V and 5 bases from J, with 15 bases between. The germline V gene has CDR1 SGHTA and CDR2 FQGTGA. CDR3 nucleotides: TGTGCCAGCAGCTTAGAGGGCAGGGGAGGGGAGACCCAGTACTTC. As protein: CASSLEGRGGETQYF.

This clonotype has more than one count but fewer than ten. The gene calls are TRBV5-4 and TRBJ2-3; TRBD2 aligns across 8 bases. After removal of 3 bases from V and 2 bases from J, the junction contained 14 bases not matched to a gene. The length of the CDR3 is 18 residues. From germline, CDR1 is SGHNT and CDR2 YYREEE (reference sequence). The CDR3 reads CASSSPSGGPGFTDTQYF. DNA for the CDR3: TGTGCCAGCAGCTCCCCCTCGGGGGGGCCGGGTTTCACAGATACGCAGTATTTT.

In this sample, this clonotype turned up once. J is TRBJ2-5 and V is TRBV6-2 or TRBV6-3, with 7 bases identical to TRBD1. Germline V gene lookup returns CDR1 MNHEY and CDR2 SVGEGT. V trimming: 10 bases; J trimming: 4 bases; junction bases outside the gene matches: 9. This CDR3 contains 13 residues. Here the CDR3 DNA reads TGTGCCACCCTAGGGGGCCCGCTAGAGACCCAGTACTTC. As protein: CATLGGPLETQYF.

There are a few counts of this clonotype. J is TRBJ1-4 and V is TRBV28, with D tentatively TRBD1 (6 bases). The CDR3 length is 15 residues. The V gene's germline CDR1 is MDHEN and CDR2 SYDVKM. Trimming took 4 bases from V and 5 from J, leaving 14 bases between them. CDR3 DNA sequence: TGTGCCAGCAGTTCTGAAGGGGGTGAAAATGAAAAACTGTTTTTT. It encodes CASSSEGGENEKLFF.

In this sample, this clonotype turned up many times. CDR3 region: CASSQYQGYQPQHF. The CDR3 DNA reads as TGCGCCAGCAGCCAATATCAGGGGTACCAGCCCCAGCATTTT. The rearrangement uses TRBV4-1 and TRBJ1-5, with D possibly being TRBD1 (6 bases). Trimming took 2 bases from V and 7 from J, leaving 12 bases between them. In germline, CDR1 is MGHRA, CDR2 YSYEKL. This CDR3 is 14 amino acids long.

The chain is built from TRBV24-1 and TRBJ2-1; D is uncertain. The length of the CDR3 is 12 residues. V was clipped by 1 base and J by 5 bases, with 2 bases between them. The germline V gene has CDR1 KGHDR and CDR2 SFDVKD. The CDR3 loop is CATSDFNNEQFF. The CDR3 DNA is TGTGCCACCAGTGATTTCAACAATGAGCAGTTCTTC.

The chain links TRBV7-6 to TRBJ2-4; D is unresolved. The CDR3 loop spans 14 amino acids. V gave up 2 bases and J gave up 3 bases, with 8 bases separating them. Germline loops: CDR1 SGHVS, CDR2 FNYEAQ. The CDR3 DNA sequence: TGTGCCAGCAGCTTAACTACGATCAAAAACATTCAGTACTTC. Amino acid sequence: CASSLTTIKNIQYF.

V and J are TRBV6-2 or TRBV6-3 and TRBJ2-5, with 9 bases that match TRBD2. The CDR3 is made up of 14 amino acids. Trimming cost V 7 bases and J 4 bases; bases outside gene matches: 7. Germline lookup yields CDR1 MNHEY and CDR2 SVGEGT. CDR3 in DNA: TGTGCCAGCACCAAACCGGGACTAGCAGAGACCCAGTACTTC. Translation gives CASTKPGLAETQYF.

The genes are TRBV7-9 and TRBJ2-1; TRBD2 matches at 9 bases. Losses at the gene ends were 3 bases for V and 7 bases for J; bases not matched to a gene: 4. This CDR3 is built from 14 residues. CDR1 and CDR2 from the germline V gene are SEHNR and FQNEAQ (reference sequence). In nucleotides, the CDR3 is TGTGCCAGCAGCTTTGCGGGGGGGGGGAATGAGCAGTTCTTC. Its protein is CASSFAGGGNEQFF.

On this clonotype: A read error may produce the germline difference seen at one junction end. This chain joins TRBV2 and TRBJ2-1; D is possibly TRBD2 (7 bases). The germline gives CDR1 SNHLY, CDR2 FYNNEI. The CDR3 has 14 residues. The CDR3 sequence: CASRRPGGYYEQFF. The CDR3 DNA is TGTGCCAGCAGGAGACCGGGGGGCTACTATGAGCAGTTCTTC.

This clonotype has only a few counts. The rearrangement joins TRBV11-3 to TRBJ2-5, with D tentatively TRBD1 or TRBD2 (5 bases each). CDR1 SGHNT and CDR2 YENEEA come from the germline V gene. This CDR3 has 15 amino acids. The V and J ends lost 1 base and 2 bases respectively, with 11 bases between them. In DNA, the CDR3 is TGTGCCAGCAGCTTAGGACCGGGACGGCAAGAGACCCAGTACTTC. It yields the protein CASSLGPGRQETQYF.

This clonotype appeared many times. V usage is TRBV7-8 and J usage is TRBJ2-7, with a tentative D call TRBD2 (7 bases). This CDR3 is built from 14 residues. The germline gives CDR1 SGHVS, CDR2 FQNEAQ. V shed 5 bases and J shed 4 bases, with 15 bases lying between them. CDR3 residues: CASSPLAGAYEQYF. Written as DNA, the CDR3 is TGTGCCAGCAGCCCGCTGGCGGGGGCTTACGAGCAGTACTTC.

For the CDR3, the DNA is TGTGCCAGCAGTGCCCGGGACAGGCAGGATTCACCCCTCCACTTT. It translates to CASSARDRQDSPLHF. The rearrangement links TRBV6-1 to TRBJ1-6; 8 nucleotides match TRBD1. The J segment lost 8 bases and the V segment lost 4 bases, leaving 7 bases of the junction unmatched. From germline, CDR1 is MNHNS and CDR2 SASEGT. The CDR3 loop spans 15 amino acids.

This clonotype was detected a few times. The CDR3 sequence: CASNPDRTATNEKLFF. DNA for the CDR3: TGTGCCAGCAACCCCGATCGGACAGCAACTAATGAAAAACTGTTTTTT. The chain carries TRBV6-1 and TRBJ1-4; D is perhaps TRBD1 (6 bases). V was cut by 7 bases and J by 0 bases, with 15 bases left in between. The V gene's germline CDR1 is MNHNS and CDR2 SASEGT. This CDR3 region has 16 residues.

In this sample, this clonotype turned up a few times. The rearrangement uses TRBV10-3 and TRBJ1-3; 7 bases are shared with TRBD1. The J segment lost 4 bases and the V segment lost 6 bases, leaving 12 bases of the junction unmatched. Germline loops: CDR1 ENHRY, CDR2 SYGVKD. The CDR3 is 16 amino acids. This CDR3 reads CAIRTFKDRSGNTIYF. The CDR3 DNA reads TGTGCCATCAGGACGTTCAAGGACAGGTCGGGAAACACCATATATTTT.

This clonotype occurred once. The chain has TRBV6-2 or TRBV6-3 and TRBJ2-7, with 9 bases that match TRBD2. The CDR3 sequence is 15 residues long. J was trimmed by 2 bases and V by 7 bases; bases with no gene match: 9. Germline CDR1 reads MNHEY; CDR2 reads SVGEGT. CDR3 protein: CASNYLAGPTYEQYF. CDR3 bases: TGTGCCAGCAATTATCTAGCGGGGCCGACCTACGAGCAGTACTTC.

Worth noting for this clonotype: This may come from a read error, since a much larger clone is one base off. The rearrangement uses TRBV7-9 and TRBJ1-3; possible D gene TRBD1, 5 bases. CDR3 length: 14 amino acids. Per germline, CDR1 SEHNR and CDR2 FQNEAQ (reference sequence). Written as DNA, the CDR3 is TGTGCCGGCAGCTCGGACACCCACGGGAACACCATATATTTT. This encodes CAGSSDTHGNTIYF.

The CDR3, as DNA: TGCGCCAGCAGCCAAGATTCGGGACTAGCGTATGAGACCCAGTACTTC. Translating it yields CASSQDSGLAYETQYF. The chain carries TRBV4-1 and TRBJ2-5; 10 bases map to TRBD2. CDR1 is MGHRA, CDR2 YSYEKL, per germline. Trimming took 0 bases from V and 5 from J; bases not matched to a gene: 6. This CDR3 spans 16 amino acids.

The rearrangement links TRBV12-3 or TRBV12-4 to TRBJ2-5, with D possibly being TRBD1 (6 bases). This CDR3 region has 14 residues. Trimming removed 3 bases from V and 9 bases from J, with 17 bases in between. The CDR3 sequence is CASSLNQGRRAQYF. The CDR3 coding sequence is TGTGCCAGCAGTTTGAACCAGGGGCGCAGGGCCCAGTACTTC.

This chain joins TRBV6-2 or TRBV6-3 and TRBJ2-1; TRBD2 might be the D (6 bases). The ends were cut back, 5 bases at V and 8 bases at J, with 10 bases in the middle. The CDR3 length is 12 residues. From germline, CDR1 is MNHEY and CDR2 SVGEGT. CDR3 bases: TGTGCCAGCAGTGTCTGGGGGGATGAGCAGTTCTTC. Translating gives CASSVWGDEQFF.

This clonotype was recorded at least ten times. The V and J genes are TRBV7-8 and TRBJ2-2; TRBD1 aligns across 9 bases. The V gene end was trimmed by 5 bases and the J gene end by 14 bases; junction bases not matched to a gene: 9. CDR1 is SGHVS and CDR2 is FQNEAQ in the germline V gene. This CDR3 has 13 residues. This CDR3 reads CASSPFTGGRLFF. CDR3 coding DNA: TGTGCCAGCAGCCCCTTCACAGGGGGCCGTCTGTTTTTT.

The J gene is TRBJ2-7, the V gene TRBV27; D unresolved. The V gene's germline CDR1 is MNHEY and CDR2 SMNVEV (reference sequence). This CDR3 has 15 amino acids. V gave up 7 bases and J gave up 8 bases, with 24 bases separating them. The CDR3 sequence: CASTLPGTVPSKQYV. The DNA for the CDR3 is TGTGCCAGCACCCTACCAGGTACTGTTCCTTCCAAGCAGTACGTC.

This clonotype was recorded a few times. The gene calls are TRBV4-2 and TRBJ2-3, with 9 bases aligning to TRBD2. The V segment lost 7 bases and the J segment 4 bases; nucleotides outside the gene matches: 12. The germline V gene has CDR1 LGHNA and CDR2 YNFKEQ. The CDR3 runs 16 residues. CDR3 bases: TGTGCCAGCATCCCGGGGGGCGGGGGGGCCTCAGATACGCAGTATTTT. This codes for CASIPGGGGASDTQYF.

The CDR3 loop reads CASSWVPGELFF. In nucleotides, the CDR3 is TGTGCCAGCAGTTGGGTCCCCGGGGAGCTGTTTTTT. The chain carries TRBV14 and TRBJ2-2; D unclear. Trimming cost V 6 bases and J 6 bases, with 8 bases left between them. The CDR3 spans 12 residues. The germline V gene has CDR1 SGHDN and CDR2 FVKESK.

The V gene is TRBV7-8, the J gene TRBJ1-5; D gene uncertain. CDR3 size: 14 residues. V lost 8 bases to trimming and J lost 2 bases, with 13 bases between them. Germline loops: CDR1 SGHVS, CDR2 FQNEAQ. The CDR3 DNA reads TGTGCCAGCGAGCTTAATGGGGGCAATCAGCCCCAGCATTTT. It is translated as CASELNGGNQPQHF.

The rearrangement links TRBV12-3 or TRBV12-4 to TRBJ2-3, with 7 nucleotides matching TRBD1. The CDR3 consists of 16 residues. Unmatched junction bases numbered 7, after V lost 2 bases and J lost 2 bases. This CDR3 is CASSLPQGVPTDTQYF. For the CDR3, the DNA is TGTGCCAGCAGTTTACCCCAGGGGGTACCCACAGATACGCAGTATTTT.